This T cell receptor beta chain was found in a study of blood T cell repertoires in COVID-19. Study details: Sites across the United States, Italy and Spain contributed samples from acute and convalescent COVID-19. Sample material is recorded as cDNA or gDNA derived from T cells, B-cell-depleted T cells, or PBMCs.

This table comes from immunoSEQ multiplex PCR, and its TCRdb copy is limited to in-frame clones, with some not included. Here the sample spans about 200,000 clones, about 80% being singletons. V dropped 2 bases and J dropped 2; count of bases not matched to a gene: 4. Germline loops: CDR1 SGHTA, CDR2 FQGTGA. The CDR3 is 16 amino acids. The specimen was peripheral blood. The V gene is TRBV7-3, the J gene TRBJ2-1, with 9 bases aligning to TRBD2. This sequence originates from a man in his sixties with acute or convalescent COVID-19. The CDR3 DNA sequence: TGTGCCAGCAGCTTACTAGCGGGGACCGCCTACAATGAGCAGTTCTTC. It translates to CASSLLAGTAYNEQFF.